The present entry profiles one T cell receptor beta chain with its context. The donors comprised healthy bone marrow donors. This entry belongs to a study of cytomegalovirus exposure and HLA in healthy donors. Amplification used 60 Vbeta primers and 13 Jbeta primers. Libraries were prepared by immunoSEQ multiplex PCR; TCRdb keeps only in-frame clonotypes and omits some of them. The sample shows 150,000 to 200,000 clones, about three quarters of them seen only once. The V gene's germline CDR1 is LNHDA and CDR2 SQIVND (reference sequence). The ends were cut back, 5 bases at V and 6 bases at J, with 14 bases in the middle. The CDR3 is 13 amino acids.

The sequenced sample was PBMCs. The receptor's source is a woman aged 40 to 50 in good health and CMV-seronegative. The J gene is TRBJ2-7, the V gene TRBV19, with D tentatively TRBD2 (6 bases). CDR3 sequence: CASSPGEVSEQYV. CDR3 nucleotides: TGTGCCAGTAGTCCCGGGGAGGTATCCGAGCAGTACGTC.